A single sample gave rise to the 6 T cell receptor beta chains below, sequenced in a study of CD8 T cells in ankylosing spondylitis. TCRdb processed the 5' RACE reads anew with MiXCR; each CDR3 protein has one entry. Of over 75,000 distinct CDR3 sequences listed, roughly 8.8% are singletons. Input material: blood, either unsorted or a sorted T cell fraction (not recorded which). The receptors originated from a male donor with ankylosing spondylitis or in good health (not recorded which).

V usage is TRBV20-1 and J usage is TRBJ2-7, with a tentative D call TRBD2 (7 bases). The CDR3 consists of 15 residues. Trimming pared 0 bases from V and 4 bases from J, leaving 16 bases between. Germline V lookup: CDR1 DFQATT, CDR2 SNEGSKA (reference sequence). Here the CDR3 reads CSARDRTGGGYEQYF. The DNA for the CDR3 is TGCAGTGCTAGAGATAGGACGGGGGGCGGGTACGAGCAGTACTTC.

In this sample, this clonotype turned up a few times. The chain combines TRBV7-3 with TRBJ1-2; D call uncertain. This CDR3 has 15 residues. The germline CDR1 and CDR2 sequences are SGHTA and FQGTGA. V was trimmed by 5 bases and J by 7 bases, leaving 20 bases between them. CDR3 sequence: CASSPSTSRTGGYTF. The CDR3 DNA sequence: TGTGCCAGCAGCCCTTCGACGAGTCGGACGGGTGGCTACACCTTC.

This clonotype was seen a handful of times. J is TRBJ1-3 and V is TRBV10-3, with TRBD1 as a possible D gene (5 bases). Germline CDR1 and CDR2: ENHRY and SYGVKD. Deletions cut 10 bases from V and 1 base from J, with 29 bases between. The CDR3 runs 19 residues. CDR3 amino acids: CATQDAERGSIESGNTIYF. As DNA, the CDR3 is TGTGCCACCCAAGACGCCGAAAGGGGTTCCATTGAGTCTGGAAACACCATATATTTT.

This clonotype has ten or more counts. The J gene is TRBJ2-7, the V gene TRBV20-1, with TRBD1 matching 11 bases. The V segment lost 5 bases and the J segment 5 bases; nucleotides outside the gene matches: 2. The CDR3 totals 12 residues. Germline CDR1 DFQATT, CDR2 SNEGSKA (reference sequence). CDR3 sequence reads: CSAWTGGHEQYF. CDR3 DNA sequence: TGCAGTGCTTGGACAGGGGGCCACGAGCAGTACTTC.

This clonotype was recorded at least ten times. This rearrangement joins TRBV12-3 or TRBV12-4 to TRBJ2-5; tentatively, D is TRBD1 (5 bases). V gave up 3 bases and J gave up 5 bases, with 10 bases separating them. The CDR3 sequence is 13 residues long. CDR3 sequence reads: CASSFRGAETQYF. The CDR3 DNA follows: TGTGCCAGCAGTTTTAGGGGTGCGGAGACCCAGTACTTC.

The sample holds many counts of this clonotype. The chain has TRBV5-1 and TRBJ2-3; 8 nucleotides align to TRBD2. V shed 0 bases, J shed 5 bases, and the junction held 5 bases outside the gene matches. The CDR3 runs 15 residues. Germline CDR1 is SGHRS and CDR2 is YFSETQ. The CDR3, as DNA: TGCGCCAGCAGCTTGGCCCAGCGGGGGAGAGATACGCAGTATTTT. Translation gives CASSLAQRGRDTQYF.